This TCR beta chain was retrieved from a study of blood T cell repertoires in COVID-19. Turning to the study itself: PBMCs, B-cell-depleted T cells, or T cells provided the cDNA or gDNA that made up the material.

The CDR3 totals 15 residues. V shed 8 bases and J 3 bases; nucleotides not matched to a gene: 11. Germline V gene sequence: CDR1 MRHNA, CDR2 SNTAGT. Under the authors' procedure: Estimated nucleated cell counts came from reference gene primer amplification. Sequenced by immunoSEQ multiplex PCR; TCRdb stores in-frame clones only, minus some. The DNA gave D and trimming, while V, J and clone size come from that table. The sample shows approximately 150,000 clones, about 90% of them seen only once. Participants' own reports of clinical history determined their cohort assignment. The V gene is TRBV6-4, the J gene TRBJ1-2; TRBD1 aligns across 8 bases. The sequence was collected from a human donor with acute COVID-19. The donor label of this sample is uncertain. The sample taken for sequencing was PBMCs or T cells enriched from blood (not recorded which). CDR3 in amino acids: CASRTGSGSDYGYTF. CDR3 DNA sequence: TGTGCCAGCCGGACAGGGAGCGGCTCGGACTATGGCTACACCTTC.